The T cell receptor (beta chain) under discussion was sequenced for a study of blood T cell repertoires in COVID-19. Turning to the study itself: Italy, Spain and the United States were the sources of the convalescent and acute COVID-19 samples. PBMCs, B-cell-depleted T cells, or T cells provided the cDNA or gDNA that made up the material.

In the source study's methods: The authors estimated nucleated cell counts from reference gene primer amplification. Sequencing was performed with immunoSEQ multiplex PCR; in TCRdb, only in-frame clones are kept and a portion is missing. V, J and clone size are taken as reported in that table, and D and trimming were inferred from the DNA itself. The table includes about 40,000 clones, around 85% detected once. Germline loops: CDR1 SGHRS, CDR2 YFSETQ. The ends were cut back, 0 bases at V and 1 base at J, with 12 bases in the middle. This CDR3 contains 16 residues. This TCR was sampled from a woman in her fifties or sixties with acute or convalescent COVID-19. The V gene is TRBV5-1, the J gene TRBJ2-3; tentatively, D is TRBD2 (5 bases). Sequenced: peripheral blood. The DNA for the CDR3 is TGCGCCAGCAGCTTGGAGGTGGGAGCTGGCACAGATACGCAGTATTTT. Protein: CASSLEVGAGTDTQYF.